This TCR beta chain was retrieved from a study of blood T cell repertoires in COVID-19. In the study overall: The United States, Italy and Spain provided the acute and convalescent COVID-19 samples. PBMCs, B-cell-depleted T cells, or T cells were the source of the cDNA or gDNA that made up the material.

Using immunoSEQ multiplex PCR, the repertoire was profiled, and TCRdb retains in-frame clones only, with some absent. The table includes about 280,000 clones, 70% to 90% detected once. With V trimmed by 6 bases and J by 4 bases, 9 bases remained unmatched. Germline CDR1 and CDR2: MNHEY and SVGAGI. This CDR3 contains 15 residues. Sequencing input: peripheral blood. This TCR was sampled from a woman aged 25 to 45 with active or convalescent COVID-19. The V gene is TRBV6-5, the J gene TRBJ1-1; TRBD1 agrees at 9 bases. CDR3 amino acids: CASRTGGLVGTEAFF. The CDR3 region has the DNA TGTGCCAGCAGAACAGGGGGCCTAGTGGGCACTGAAGCTTTCTTT.